This TCR beta chain was sequenced for a study of tumor and adjacent non-tumor tissue in lung cancer. Study in general: The cohort had about a dozen adenocarcinoma, a couple of squamous cell and 1 small cell patients. Samples averaged roughly 4.2 million productive TCRbeta reads each. Study-level points and caveats: Significantly higher TCR diversity was found in tumor than normal lung. Higher tumor TCR diversity was associated with shorter survival.

This sample's RNA came from whole unsorted tissue. The normal lung tissue was taken more than 3 cm from the tumor edge. The CDR3 has 14 residues. Germline assignment: CDR1 DFQATT and CDR2 SNEGSKA (reference sequence). Between the trimmed V and J ends, which lost 6 bases and 5 bases, there was a span of 20 bases. This clonotype was seen a few times. As yet, its antigen is unknown. TCRbeta libraries were built with three rounds of nested PCR, modified from ARM-PCR. A single record per CDR3 protein comes from TCRdb applying MiXCR to the multiplex PCR reads. The repertoire holds around 75,000 distinct CDR3 sequences, with about two thirds as singletons.

The rearrangement joins TRBV20-1 to TRBJ2-7; a weak D match, TRBD2 (5 bases). The sequencing sample was made of distant non-tumor lung tissue. The sequence was obtained from a woman between 45 and 65 years old with non-small cell lung cancer. The CDR3 loop reads CSASGKLDLDEQYF. In DNA form, the CDR3 reads TGCAGTGCCTCGGGAAAGTTAGATCTTGACGAGCAGTACTTC.